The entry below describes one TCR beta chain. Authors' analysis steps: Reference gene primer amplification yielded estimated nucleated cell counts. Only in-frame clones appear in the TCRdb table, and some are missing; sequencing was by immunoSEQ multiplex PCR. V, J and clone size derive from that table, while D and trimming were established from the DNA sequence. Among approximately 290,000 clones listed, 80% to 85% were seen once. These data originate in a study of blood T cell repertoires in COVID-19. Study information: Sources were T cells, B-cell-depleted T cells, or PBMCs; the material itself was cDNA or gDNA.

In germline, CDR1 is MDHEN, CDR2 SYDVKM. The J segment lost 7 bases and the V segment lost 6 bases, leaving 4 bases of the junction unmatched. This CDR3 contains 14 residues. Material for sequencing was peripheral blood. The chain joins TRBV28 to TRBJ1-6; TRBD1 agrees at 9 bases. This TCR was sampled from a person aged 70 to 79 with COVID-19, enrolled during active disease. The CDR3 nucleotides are TGTGCCAGCAGGGGGGGACAGGGCAATTCACCCCTCCACTTT. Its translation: CASRGGQGNSPLHF.